Each of the 21 T cell receptor beta chains below was sequenced from the same sample in a study of blood T cells in healthy people across ages. For the second PCR, which ran for about 7 to 11 cycles, a sample-barcoded 5' primer and a J-beta primer mix were used. MiXCR, applied by TCRdb to the 5' RACE reads, yields one record per CDR3 protein. The sample holds hundreds of thousands of distinct CDR3 sequences, approximately 48% seen once. Sequenced material: blood. These receptors all come from a man aged 60 to 75 in good health.

This chain links TRBV20-1 with TRBJ1-2, with D possibly matching TRBD1 (5 bases). Germline lookup yields CDR1 DFQATT and CDR2 SNEGSKA (reference sequence). Trimming took off 6 bases at V and 4 bases at J, with 12 bases between the two ends. The CDR3 loop spans 12 amino acids. CDR3 in DNA: TGCAGTGCCGTACAGGTGATCTATGGCTACACCTTC. It yields the protein CSAVQVIYGYTF.

This clonotype appeared a few times. This chain links TRBV2 with TRBJ1-2; D gene ambiguous. Germline lookup yields CDR1 SNHLY and CDR2 FYNNEI. The CDR3 spans 13 residues. Trimming stripped 6 bases from V and 5 bases from J, with 13 bases between. This CDR3 is CASRPELAYGYTF. The CDR3 bases are TGTGCCAGCAGACCCGAGCTCGCGTATGGCTACACCTTC.

The rearrangement links TRBV28 to TRBJ1-5, with D unclear. CDR3 length equals 14 residues. Germline V gives CDR1 MDHEN, CDR2 SYDVKM. With 7 bases removed from V and 4 bases from J, the gap between germline ends came to 14 bases. CDR3 protein: CASNFGGINQPQHF. CDR3 DNA sequence: TGTGCCAGCAACTTTGGAGGGATTAATCAGCCCCAGCATTTT. The entire variable domain, with the rest obtained from reference TRBV28 and TRBJ1-5, is as follows: DVKVTQSSRYLVKRTGEKVFLECVQDMDHENMFWYRQDPGLGLRLIYFSYDVKMKEKGDIPEGYSVSREKKERFSLILESASTNQTSMYLCASNFGGINQPQHFGDGTRLSIL.

This chain joins TRBV20-1 and TRBJ1-3; D gene ambiguous. Germline V gives CDR1 DFQATT, CDR2 SNEGSKA (reference sequence). The ends were cut back, 5 bases at V and 0 bases at J, with 8 bases in the middle. The CDR3 has 13 residues. CDR3 sequence reads: CSALPYSGNTIYF. In DNA form, the CDR3 reads TGCAGTGCTTTACCTTACTCTGGAAACACCATATATTTT.

The chain combines TRBV12-3 or TRBV12-4 with TRBJ1-5; 10 bases map to TRBD1. The J segment lost 5 bases and the V segment lost 6 bases, leaving 13 bases of the junction unmatched. The CDR3 has 17 residues. The CDR3 DNA follows: TGTGCCAGCAGGCCTGGAGGGTCCGGGACAGGGGATCAGCCCCAGCATTTT. Its translation: CASRPGGSGTGDQPQHF.

The V and J genes are TRBV5-5 and TRBJ1-1; D is uncertain. The CDR3 has 13 amino acids. Germline V gene data show CDR1 as SGHKS and CDR2 as YYEKEE (reference sequence). The V end was cut by 4 bases, the J end by 1 base, with 8 bases between. The CDR3 region is CASSPWENTEAFF. The CDR3 DNA follows: TGTGCCAGCAGCCCCTGGGAGAACACTGAAGCTTTCTTT.

This clonotype was seen a handful of times. This sequence joins TRBV3-1 and TRBJ2-5; maybe TRBD2 (6 bases). V was clipped by 3 bases and J by 0 bases, with 11 bases between them. The germline V gene encodes CDR1 LGHDT and CDR2 YNNKEL (reference sequence). This CDR3 region has 15 residues. The CDR3 DNA is TGTGCCAGCAGCCATTCCGGGAGCCACCAAGAGACCCAGTACTTC. Encoded protein: CASSHSGSHQETQYF.

Only a few counts were recorded for this clonotype. This sequence joins TRBV7-2 and TRBJ1-6, with D tentatively TRBD1 (5 bases). V lost 5 bases and J 5 bases, leaving 13 bases between the germline ends. Germline values: CDR1 SGHTA, CDR2 FQGNSA. The CDR3 covers 15 residues. CDR3 nucleotide sequence: TGTGCCAGCAGCATACAGGACACGAATAATTCACCCCTCCACTTT. Amino acid sequence: CASSIQDTNNSPLHF.

The rearrangement links TRBV9 to TRBJ2-5; D is tentatively TRBD1 or TRBD2 (5 bases each). The CDR3 is 15 residues long. Deletions cut 4 bases from V and 3 bases from J, with 16 bases between. Germline CDR1 and CDR2: SGDLS and YYNGEE. The CDR3 coding sequence is TGTGCCAGCAGCCGGGGCATGTGGGCGAAAGAGACCCAGTACTTC. It yields the protein CASSRGMWAKETQYF.

This clonotype was detected a few times. This chain joins TRBV7-2 and TRBJ2-2; D is unclear. The V gene's germline CDR1 is SGHTA and CDR2 FQGNSA. This CDR3 has 14 amino acids. Trimming cost V 9 bases and J 5 bases, with 16 bases left between them. The CDR3 loop reads CASTDRLSTGELFF. CDR3 in DNA: TGTGCCAGTACCGATCGTCTTTCTACCGGGGAGCTGTTTTTT.

This clonotype has just a few counts. The V call is TRBV14, the J call TRBJ1-6; 8 nucleotides match TRBD1. The V segment lost 4 bases and the J segment 9 bases; nucleotides outside the gene matches: 14. This CDR3 comprises 17 residues. Per germline, CDR1 SGHDN and CDR2 FVKESK. The CDR3 coding sequence is TGTGCCAGCAGCCTACCCATGCACAGGGGGAGGCGTTCACCCCTCCACTTT. It yields the protein CASSLPMHRGRRSPLHF.

This clonotype was detected only a few times. The chain uses TRBV4-3 and TRBJ1-2, with 7 positions matching TRBD1. The germline gives CDR1 LGHNA, CDR2 YSLEER. The V and J ends lost 0 bases and 2 bases, in that order; junction bases with no gene match: 9. This CDR3 is 17 amino acids long. CDR3 amino acids: CASSQDPSDRTNYGYTF. CDR3 nucleotide sequence: TGCGCCAGCAGCCAAGATCCCTCGGACAGGACAAACTATGGCTACACCTTC.

The chain links TRBV6-2 or TRBV6-3 to TRBJ2-7, with 7 bases that match TRBD1. The CDR3 spans 14 residues. Germline lookup yields CDR1 MNHEY and CDR2 SVGEGT. The junction had 7 bases not matched to a gene; V was cut back by 6 bases and J by 2 bases. For the CDR3, the DNA is TGTGCCAGCAGCAACAGGGGACGGACCTACGAGCAGTACTTC. This codes for CASSNRGRTYEQYF.

The CDR3 reads CASSEDSRVGTEAFF. The CDR3 nucleotides are TGTGCCAGCAGTGAAGATAGCAGGGTGGGCACTGAAGCTTTCTTT. V and J are TRBV2 and TRBJ1-1, with a weak D call TRBD1 (5 bases). With 1 base removed from V and 4 bases from J, the gap between germline ends came to 13 bases. Per the germline V gene, CDR1 is SNHLY and CDR2 is FYNNEI. This CDR3 has 15 residues. The whole variable domain, remainder taken from reference TRBV2 and TRBJ1-1, is EPEVTQTPSHQVTQMGQEVILRCVPISNHLYFYWYRQILGQKVEFLVSFYNNEISEKSEIFDDQFSVERPDGSNFTLKIRSTKLEDSAMYFCASSEDSRVGTEAFFGQGTRLTVV.

This sequence joins TRBV25-1 and TRBJ1-6; D remains ambiguous. Trimming removed 6 bases at V and 8 bases at J, with 14 bases between. This CDR3 has 14 residues. Germline lookup yields CDR1 MGHDK and CDR2 SYGVNS. This CDR3 reads CASSREGTHSPLHF. DNA for the CDR3: TGTGCCAGCAGCAGAGAGGGCACCCATTCACCCCTCCACTTT.

CDR3 protein: CASSVNGYGYTF. The CDR3 DNA sequence: TGTGCCAGCAGCGTAAATGGATATGGCTACACCTTC. This chain connects TRBV9 to TRBJ1-2; D is uncertain. Per germline, CDR1 SGDLS and CDR2 YYNGEE. This CDR3 is built from 12 residues. The V end was cut by 1 base, the J end by 5 bases, with 6 bases between.

In this sample, this clonotype turned up a few times. The chain links TRBV21-1 to TRBJ2-5; TRBD2 is the table's D call and was not checked against the DNA. TRBV21-1 is recorded as a pseudogene. This CDR3 has 18 amino acids. CDR3 nucleotides: TGTGCCAGCAGCTTTAGGCCCCGGCCTAGCGGGGGTAAAGAGACCCAGTACTTC. Translation: CASSFRPRPSGGKETQYF.

This chain connects TRBV5-1 to TRBJ1-1, with 10 bases matching TRBD1. V lost 4 bases, J lost 3 bases, and 9 bases stayed unmatched. This CDR3 contains 16 residues. The germline V gene has CDR1 SGHRS and CDR2 YFSETQ. DNA for the CDR3: TGCGCCAGCAGCACCCCGGGACAGGGGTGGGACACTGAAGCTTTCTTT. Translation: CASSTPGQGWDTEAFF. The whole variable domain, filled in from reference TRBV5-1 and TRBJ1-1, reads KAGVTQTPRYLIKTRGQQVTLSCSPISGHRSVSWYQQTPGQGLQFLFEYFSETQRNKGNFPGRFSGRQFSNSRSEMNVSTLELGDSALYLCASSTPGQGWDTEAFFGQGTRLTVV.

This chain links TRBV10-3 with TRBJ2-1; 14 nucleotides align to TRBD2. J was trimmed by 0 bases and V by 5 bases; bases with no gene match: 12. The CDR3 loop spans 20 amino acids. Germline V lookup: CDR1 ENHRY, CDR2 SYGVKD. The CDR3 coding sequence is TGTGCCATCAGTTTAAGGGGGACTAGCGGGGGCCATAGCTCCTACAATGAGCAGTTCTTC. Encoded protein: CAISLRGTSGGHSSYNEQFF.

This clonotype was detected a few times. The CDR3 DNA reads TGTGCCAGCAGACCTAGCGGGGGGACCACAGATACGCAGTATTTT. Translating it yields CASRPSGGTTDTQYF. The chain is built from TRBV6-2 or TRBV6-3 and TRBJ2-3; 11 bases are shared with TRBD2. The germline V gene has CDR1 MNHEY and CDR2 SVGEGT. The CDR3 contains 15 residues. V shed 6 bases and J 2 bases; nucleotides not matched to a gene: 4.

The chain couples TRBV20-1 to TRBJ2-5, with 8 bases that match TRBD1. The DNA end is more similar to TRBJ2-7, so the J call may be wrong. The CDR3 has 13 amino acids. From germline, CDR1 is DFQATT and CDR2 SNEGSKA (reference sequence). The CDR3: CKGQGNSWYEQYF. The DNA for the CDR3 is TGCAAAGGACAGGGTAATAGTTGGTACGAGCAGTACTTC.